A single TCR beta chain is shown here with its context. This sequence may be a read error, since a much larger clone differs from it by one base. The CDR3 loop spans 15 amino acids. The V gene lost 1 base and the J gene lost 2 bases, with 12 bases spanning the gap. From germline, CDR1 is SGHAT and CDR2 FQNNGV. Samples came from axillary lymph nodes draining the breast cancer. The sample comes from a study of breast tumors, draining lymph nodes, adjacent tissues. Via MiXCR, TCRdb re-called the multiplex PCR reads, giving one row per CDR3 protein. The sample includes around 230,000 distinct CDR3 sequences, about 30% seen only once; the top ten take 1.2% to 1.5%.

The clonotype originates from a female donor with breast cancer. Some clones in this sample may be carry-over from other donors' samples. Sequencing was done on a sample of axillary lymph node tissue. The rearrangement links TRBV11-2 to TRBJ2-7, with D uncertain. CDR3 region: CASSLGQATAYEQYF. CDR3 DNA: TGTGCCAGCAGCTTAGGCCAGGCAACCGCCTACGAGCAGTACTTC.